This TCR beta chain was identified in a study of blood T cell repertoires in COVID-19. In the original processing: Researchers report that nucleated cell counts were estimated from reference gene primer amplification. Sequenced by immunoSEQ multiplex PCR; TCRdb stores in-frame clones only, minus some. Clone size and V and J calls were adopted from that table, with D and trimming inferred from the DNA. Among over 100,000 clones listed, 84% were seen once. The germline CDR1 and CDR2 sequences are SGHRS and YFSETQ. Between the trimmed V and J ends, which lost 3 bases and 9 bases, there was a span of 16 bases. The CDR3 runs to 13 residues.

The TCR sequence derives from a man in his fifties or sixties with acute or convalescent COVID-19. The chain carries TRBV5-1 and TRBJ2-7; tentative D call: TRBD2 (5 bases). Sequences were obtained from peripheral blood. The CDR3 coding sequence is TGCGCCAGCAGCTCCTCCTCTCGGGCGGGGCAGTACTTC. The encoded protein is CASSSSSRAGQYF.